This section outlines one T cell receptor beta chain sequence together with its context. The antigen is not known. The sample belongs to a study of shared clonotypes between healthy human individuals. Study-level results: Only blood was sampled; tissue repertoires likely differ. Though the depth was large, rarefaction showed that sorted-subset sequencing was incomplete.

Sorted subsets were amplified in replicate PCRs using around 200 ng DNA, about 30,000 T cell genomes. TCRdb's table, derived via immunoSEQ multiplex PCR, lists solely in-frame clones and lacks some. The table includes millions of clones, about 92% detected once. The donors, healthy adults who were HIV-negative, had experienced no recent acute infections or vaccinations. The germline gives CDR1 ENHRY, CDR2 SYGVKD. This CDR3 has 15 residues. J gave up 3 bases and V 4 bases, and 4 bases lay outside the gene matches. The clonotype was recovered from a man aged 18-30 years in good health. Some clones in this sample may be carry-over from other donors' samples. The chain has TRBV10-3 and TRBJ2-5; 11 positions agree with TRBD1. The sequencing sample was made of naive CD4+ T cells from PBMCs. Sample subset: CD45RA+ positively selected. This chain's CDR3 is CAISGGTGGEETQYF. In nucleotides, the CDR3 is TGTGCCATCAGTGGTGGGACAGGGGGGGAAGAGACCCAGTACTTC.